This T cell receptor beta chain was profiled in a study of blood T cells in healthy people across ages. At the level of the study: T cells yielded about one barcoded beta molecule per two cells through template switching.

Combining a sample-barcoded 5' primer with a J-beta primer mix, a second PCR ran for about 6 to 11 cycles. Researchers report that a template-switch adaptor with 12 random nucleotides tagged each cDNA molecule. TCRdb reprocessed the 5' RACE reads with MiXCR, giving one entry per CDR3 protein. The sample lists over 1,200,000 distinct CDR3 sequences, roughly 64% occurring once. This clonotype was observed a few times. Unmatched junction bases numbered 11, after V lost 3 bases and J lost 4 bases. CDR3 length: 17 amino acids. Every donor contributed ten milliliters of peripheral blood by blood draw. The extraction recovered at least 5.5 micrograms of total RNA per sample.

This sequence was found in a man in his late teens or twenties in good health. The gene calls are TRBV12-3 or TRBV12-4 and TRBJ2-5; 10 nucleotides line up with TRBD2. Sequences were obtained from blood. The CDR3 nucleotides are TGTGCCAGCAGTTTCTGGACTAGCGGAGGGATGGGAGAGACCCAGTACTTC. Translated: CASSFWTSGGMGETQYF.